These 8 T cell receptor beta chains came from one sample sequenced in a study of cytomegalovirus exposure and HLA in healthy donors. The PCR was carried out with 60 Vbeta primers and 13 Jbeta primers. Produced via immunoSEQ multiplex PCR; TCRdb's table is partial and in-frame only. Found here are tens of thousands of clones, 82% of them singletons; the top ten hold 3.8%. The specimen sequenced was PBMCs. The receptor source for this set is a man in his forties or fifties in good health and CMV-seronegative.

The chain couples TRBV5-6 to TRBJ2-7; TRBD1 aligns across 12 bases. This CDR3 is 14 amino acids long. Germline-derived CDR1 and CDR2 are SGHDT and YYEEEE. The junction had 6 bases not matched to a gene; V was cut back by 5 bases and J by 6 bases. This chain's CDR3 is CASSYGTGGSEQYF. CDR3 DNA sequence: TGTGCCAGCAGTTACGGGACAGGGGGCTCCGAGCAGTACTTC.

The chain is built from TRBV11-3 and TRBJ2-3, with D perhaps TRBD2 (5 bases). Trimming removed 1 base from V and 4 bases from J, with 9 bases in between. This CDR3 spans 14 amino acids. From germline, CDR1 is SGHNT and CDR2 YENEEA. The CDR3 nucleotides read TGTGCCAGCAGCTTAGGTACGGGGTCAGATACGCAGTATTTT. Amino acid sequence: CASSLGTGSDTQYF.

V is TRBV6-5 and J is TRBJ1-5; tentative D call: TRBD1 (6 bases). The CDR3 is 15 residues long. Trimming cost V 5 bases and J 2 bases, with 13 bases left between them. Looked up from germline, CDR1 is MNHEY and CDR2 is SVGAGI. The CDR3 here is CASSIDRSRNQPQHF. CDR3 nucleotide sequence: TGTGCCAGCAGTATAGACAGGAGCCGCAATCAGCCCCAGCATTTT.

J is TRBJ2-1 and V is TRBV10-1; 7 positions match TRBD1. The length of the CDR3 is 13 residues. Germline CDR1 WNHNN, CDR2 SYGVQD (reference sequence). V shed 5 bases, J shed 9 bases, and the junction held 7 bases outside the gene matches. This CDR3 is CASSRGQALEQFF. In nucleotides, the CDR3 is TGCGCCAGCAGTAGAGGACAGGCCCTTGAGCAGTTCTTC.

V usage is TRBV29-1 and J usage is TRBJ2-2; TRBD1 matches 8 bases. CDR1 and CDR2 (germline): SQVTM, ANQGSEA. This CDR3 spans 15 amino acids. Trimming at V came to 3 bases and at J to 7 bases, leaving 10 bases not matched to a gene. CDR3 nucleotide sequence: TGCAGCGTTGAGGGTGCCGACAGGGGAATCGGGGAGCTGTTTTTT. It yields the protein CSVEGADRGIGELFF.

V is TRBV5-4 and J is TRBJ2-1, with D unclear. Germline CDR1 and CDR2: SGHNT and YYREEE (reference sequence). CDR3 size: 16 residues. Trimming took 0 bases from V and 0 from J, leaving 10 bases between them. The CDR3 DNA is TGTGCCAGCAGCTTGGATGGAGCCAACTCCTACAATGAGCAGTTCTTC. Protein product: CASSLDGANSYNEQFF. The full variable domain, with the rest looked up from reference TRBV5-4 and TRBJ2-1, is ETGVTQSPTHLIKTRGQQVTLRCSSQSGHNTVSWYQQALGQGPQFIFQYYREEENGRGNFPPRFSGLQFPNYSSELNVNALELDDSALYLCASSLDGANSYNEQFFGPGTRLTVL.

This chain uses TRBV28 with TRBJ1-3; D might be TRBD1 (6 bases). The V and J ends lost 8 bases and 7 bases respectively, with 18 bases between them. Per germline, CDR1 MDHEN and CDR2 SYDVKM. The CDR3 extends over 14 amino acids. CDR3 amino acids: CASSPRGRANTIYF. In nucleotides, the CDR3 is TGTGCCAGCTCCCCGAGGGGGAGGGCCAACACCATATATTTT.

CDR3 in amino acids: CAIRITGVGGYTF. The DNA for the CDR3 is TGTGCCATCAGGATTACAGGGGTGGGTGGCTACACCTTC. The chain joins TRBV10-3 to TRBJ1-2, with 7 bases lining up with TRBD1. With V trimmed by 6 bases and J by 7 bases, 8 bases remained unmatched. The CDR3 is made up of 13 amino acids. Per germline, CDR1 ENHRY and CDR2 SYGVKD.